The clone carrying this T cell receptor beta chain was picked up a small number of times. What it binds is unknown. The data are from a study of cytomegalovirus exposure and HLA in healthy donors. V trimming: 10 bases; J trimming: 8 bases; junction bases outside the gene matches: 12. The CDR3 has 14 amino acids. CDR1 is MNHNS and CDR2 is SASEGT in the germline V gene. Study findings and constraints: Looking again later, the authors saw that most CMV-associated TCR beta chains seemed HLA-restricted.

PCR amplification relied on 60 Vbeta primers (plus 13 Jbeta primers). Profiling relied on immunoSEQ multiplex PCR, and the TCRdb table lists in-frame clones only, not all of them. The data contain about 120,000 clones, about three quarters of them seen just once; the ten biggest clones take up less than 3%. The sample consisted of PBMCs. This clonotype was sampled from a woman aged 40 to 50 in good health and CMV-seropositive. The rearrangement joins TRBV6-1 to TRBJ2-1, with 9 bases matching TRBD2. CDR3 sequence (DNA): TGTGCCACCCAGGCGGGGGGGCTCGATGATGAGCAGTTCTTC. Translating gives CATQAGGLDDEQFF.